This T cell receptor beta chain was captured by sequencing in a study of T cell responses to AZD1222 COVID-19 vaccine. Germline CDR1 is MNHEY and CDR2 is SVGAGI. The CDR3 loop spans 13 amino acids. Trimming took off 6 bases at V and 2 bases at J, with 7 bases between the two ends. The table came from immunoSEQ multiplex PCR; TCRdb's copy has only in-frame clones and leaves some out. The sample lists approximately 110,000 clones; roughly 89% were seen once. This sequence was found in an adult in good health. The rearrangement uses TRBV6-5 and TRBJ2-2; D ambiguous. Material: peripheral blood, obtained on day 0 of AZD1222 vaccination. The CDR3 region has the DNA TGTGCCAGCAGCCCATTCAACACCGGGGAGCTGTTTTTT. Its translation is CASSPFNTGELFF.